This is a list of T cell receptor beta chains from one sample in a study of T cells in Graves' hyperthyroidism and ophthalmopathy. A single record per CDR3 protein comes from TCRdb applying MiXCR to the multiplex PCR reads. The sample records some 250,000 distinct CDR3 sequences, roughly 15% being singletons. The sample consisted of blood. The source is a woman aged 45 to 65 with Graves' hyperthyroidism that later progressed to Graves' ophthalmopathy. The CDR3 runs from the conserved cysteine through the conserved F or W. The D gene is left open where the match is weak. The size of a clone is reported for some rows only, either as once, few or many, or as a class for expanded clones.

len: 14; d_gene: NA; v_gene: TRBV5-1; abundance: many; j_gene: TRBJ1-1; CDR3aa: CASSWRTVNTEAFF; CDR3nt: TGCGCCAGCAGCTGGCGGACGGTGAACACTGAAGCTTTCTTT
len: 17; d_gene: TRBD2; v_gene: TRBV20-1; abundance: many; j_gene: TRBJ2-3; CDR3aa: CSATHGLAGGHTDTQYF; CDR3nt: TGCAGTGCTACCCACGGACTAGCGGGAGGACACACAGATACGCAGTATTTT
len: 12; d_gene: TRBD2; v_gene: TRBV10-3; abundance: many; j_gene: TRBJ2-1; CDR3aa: CAISDSGTEQFF; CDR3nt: TGTGCCATCAGTGACAGCGGGACTGAGCAGTTCTTC
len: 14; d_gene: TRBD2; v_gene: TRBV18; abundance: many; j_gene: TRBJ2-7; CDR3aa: CASSPLPSGGEQYF; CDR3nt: TGTGCCAGCTCACCACTTCCAAGCGGGGGCGAGCAGTACTTC
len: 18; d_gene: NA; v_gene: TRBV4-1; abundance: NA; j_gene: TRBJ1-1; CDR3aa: CASSQERGNAGDDAEAFF; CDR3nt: TGCGCCAGCAGCCAAGAACGGGGTAATGCTGGTGATGATGCTGAAGCTTTCTTT
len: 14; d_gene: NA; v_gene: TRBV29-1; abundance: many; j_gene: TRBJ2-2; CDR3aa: CSVVWQVNTGELFF; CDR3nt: TGCAGCGTTGTCTGGCAGGTGAACACCGGGGAGCTGTTTTTT
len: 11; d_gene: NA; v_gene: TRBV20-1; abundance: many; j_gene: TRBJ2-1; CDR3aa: CSASFGNEQFF; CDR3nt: TGCAGTGCTAGTTTCGGGAATGAGCAGTTCTTC
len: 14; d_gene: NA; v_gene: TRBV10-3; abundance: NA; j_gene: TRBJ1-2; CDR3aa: CAISESITVYGYTF; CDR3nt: TGTGCCATCAGTGAGTCGATAACAGTTTATGGCTACACCTTC
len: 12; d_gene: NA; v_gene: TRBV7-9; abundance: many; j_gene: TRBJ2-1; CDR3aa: CASSTSRNEQFF; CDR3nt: TGTGCCAGCAGCACTAGCAGGAATGAGCAGTTCTTC
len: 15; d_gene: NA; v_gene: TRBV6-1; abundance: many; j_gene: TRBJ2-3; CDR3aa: CASRRGGSSTDTQYF; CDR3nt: TGTGCCAGCAGGAGGGGGGGAAGTAGCACAGATACGCAGTATTTT
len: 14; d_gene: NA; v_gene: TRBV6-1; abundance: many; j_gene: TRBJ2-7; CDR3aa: CASSRLVQSYEQYF; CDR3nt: TGTGCCAGCAGTCGACTGGTGCAGTCCTACGAGCAGTACTTC
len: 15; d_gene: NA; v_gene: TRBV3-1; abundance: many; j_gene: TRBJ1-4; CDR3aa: CASSHTLATNEKLFF; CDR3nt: TGTGCCAGCAGCCACACCCTTGCAACTAATGAAAAACTGTTTTTT
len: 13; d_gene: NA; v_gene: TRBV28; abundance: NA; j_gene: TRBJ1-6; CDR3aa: CASSDSNNSPLHF; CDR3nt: TGTGCCAGCAGTGACAGCAATAATTCACCCCTCCACTTT
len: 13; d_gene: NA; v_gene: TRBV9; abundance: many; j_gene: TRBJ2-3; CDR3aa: CASRTQSEDTQYF; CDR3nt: TGTGCCAGCAGGACCCAAAGTGAGGATACGCAGTATTTT
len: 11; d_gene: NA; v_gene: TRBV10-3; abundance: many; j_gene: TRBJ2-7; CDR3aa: CAISVGSEQYF; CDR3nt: TGTGCCATCAGTGTCGGGTCCGAGCAGTACTTC
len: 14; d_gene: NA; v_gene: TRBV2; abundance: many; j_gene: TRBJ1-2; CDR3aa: CASSDRVLTVGYTF; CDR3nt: TGTGCCAGCAGTGACAGGGTTCTTACAGTTGGCTACACCTTC
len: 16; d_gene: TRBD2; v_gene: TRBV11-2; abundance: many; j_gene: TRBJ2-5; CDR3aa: CASNAGGGGPGKTQYF; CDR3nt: TGTGCCAGCAACGCGGGGGGAGGTGGGCCTGGGAAGACCCAGTACTTC
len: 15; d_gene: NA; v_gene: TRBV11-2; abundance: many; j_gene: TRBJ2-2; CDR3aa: CASSLEMRNTGELFF; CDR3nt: TGTGCCAGCAGCTTAGAGATGAGGAACACCGGGGAGCTGTTTTTT
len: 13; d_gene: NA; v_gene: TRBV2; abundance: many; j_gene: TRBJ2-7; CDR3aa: CASRQGPTYEQYF; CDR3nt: TGTGCCAGCAGGCAGGGCCCTACCTACGAGCAGTACTTC
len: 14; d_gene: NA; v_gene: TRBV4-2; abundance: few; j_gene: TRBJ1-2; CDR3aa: CASSQTRGSYGYTF; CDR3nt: TGTGCCAGCAGCCAGACGAGGGGCAGCTATGGCTACACCTTC
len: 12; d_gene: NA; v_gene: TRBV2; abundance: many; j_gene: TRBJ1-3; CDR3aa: CAIRSSGNTIYF; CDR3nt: TGTGCCATCAGAAGCTCTGGAAACACCATATATTTT
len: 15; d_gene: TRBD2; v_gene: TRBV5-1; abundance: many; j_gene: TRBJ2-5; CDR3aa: CASSMGTSGQETQYF; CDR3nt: TGCGCCAGCAGCATGGGGACTAGCGGCCAAGAGACCCAGTACTTC
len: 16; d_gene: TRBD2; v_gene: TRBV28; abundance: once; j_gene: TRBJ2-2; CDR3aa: CASTPGLAGAGGELFF; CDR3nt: TGTGCCAGCACTCCGGGACTAGCGGGAGCGGGCGGGGAGCTGTTTTTT
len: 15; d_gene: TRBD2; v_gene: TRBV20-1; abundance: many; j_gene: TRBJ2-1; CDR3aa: CSARVTSGRPNQQFF; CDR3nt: TGCAGTGCTAGAGTAACTAGCGGGAGGCCCAATCAGCAGTTCTTC
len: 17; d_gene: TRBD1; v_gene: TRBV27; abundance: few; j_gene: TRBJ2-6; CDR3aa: CASSQGQGALGANVLTF; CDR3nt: TGTGCCAGCAGCCAAGGACAGGGGGCGCTTGGGGCCAACGTCCTGACTTTC
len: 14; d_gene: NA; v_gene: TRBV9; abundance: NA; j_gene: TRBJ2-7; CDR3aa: CASSVKGEVYEQYF; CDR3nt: TGTGCCAGCAGCGTAAAGGGGGAGGTTTACGAGCAGTACTTC
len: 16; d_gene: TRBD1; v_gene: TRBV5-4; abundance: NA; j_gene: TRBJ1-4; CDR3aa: CASSTGQGQANEKLFF; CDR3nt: TGTGCCAGCAGCACGGGACAGGGGCAGGCTAATGAAAAACTGTTTTTT
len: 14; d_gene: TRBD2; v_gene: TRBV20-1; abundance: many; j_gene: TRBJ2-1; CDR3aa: CSAPSTGGYNEQFF; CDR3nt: TGCAGTGCCCCTTCTACGGGAGGCTACAATGAGCAGTTCTTC
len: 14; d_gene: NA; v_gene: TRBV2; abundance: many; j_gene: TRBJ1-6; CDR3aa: CARRLVSGNSPLHF; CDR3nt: TGTGCCAGACGACTCGTCTCGGGGAATTCACCCCTCCACTTT
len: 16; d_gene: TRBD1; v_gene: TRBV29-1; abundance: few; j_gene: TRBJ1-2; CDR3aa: CSIPGTGGKLGYGYTF; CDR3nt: TGCAGCATCCCCGGGACAGGGGGCAAGTTGGGCTATGGCTACACCTTC
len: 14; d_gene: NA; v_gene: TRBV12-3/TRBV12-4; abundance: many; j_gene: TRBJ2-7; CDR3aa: CASSLNRRLYEQYF; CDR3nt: TGTGCCAGCAGTTTAAACAGGAGACTATACGAGCAGTACTTC
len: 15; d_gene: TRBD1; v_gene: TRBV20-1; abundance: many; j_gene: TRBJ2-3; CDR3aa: CSAREGGSSTNTQYF; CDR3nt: TGCAGTGCTAGAGAAGGGGGCTCCTCCACAAATACGCAGTATTTT
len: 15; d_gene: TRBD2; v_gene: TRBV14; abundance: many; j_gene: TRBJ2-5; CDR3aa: CASSLSGRPWETQYF; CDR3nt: TGTGCCAGCAGCCTCAGCGGGAGGCCTTGGGAGACCCAGTACTTC
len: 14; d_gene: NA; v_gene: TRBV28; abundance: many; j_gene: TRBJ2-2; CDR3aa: CASSFRAITGELFF; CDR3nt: TGTGCCAGCAGTTTTCGCGCTATCACCGGGGAGCTGTTTTTT
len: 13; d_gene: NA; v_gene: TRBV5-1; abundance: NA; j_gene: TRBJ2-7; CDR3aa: CASSVPGSYEQYF; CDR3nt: TGCGCCAGCAGCGTCCCGGGCTCCTACGAGCAGTACTTC
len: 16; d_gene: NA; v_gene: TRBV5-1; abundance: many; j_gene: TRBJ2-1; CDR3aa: CASSLDGSGGSHEQFF; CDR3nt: TGCGCCAGCAGCTTGGACGGATCAGGAGGTTCCCATGAGCAGTTCTTC
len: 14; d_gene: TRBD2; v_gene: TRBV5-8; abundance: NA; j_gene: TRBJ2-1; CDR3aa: CASSSGSFYNEQFF; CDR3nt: TGTGCCAGCAGTAGCGGGAGTTTCTACAATGAGCAGTTCTTC
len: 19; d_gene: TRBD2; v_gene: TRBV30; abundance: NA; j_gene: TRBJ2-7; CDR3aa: CAWIPPTGSQLAGRHEQYF; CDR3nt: TGTGCCTGGATTCCTCCAACAGGATCCCAACTAGCGGGACGCCACGAGCAGTACTTC
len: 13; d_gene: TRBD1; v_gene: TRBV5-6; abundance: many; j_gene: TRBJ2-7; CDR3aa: CASTHRDSHEQYF; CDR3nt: TGTGCCAGCACCCACAGGGACAGCCACGAGCAGTACTTC
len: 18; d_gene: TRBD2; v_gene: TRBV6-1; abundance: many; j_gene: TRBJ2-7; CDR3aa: CASRRYPLGASGAYEQYF; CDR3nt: TGTGCCAGCAGGCGTTACCCGCTAGGGGCTAGCGGCGCCTACGAGCAGTACTTC
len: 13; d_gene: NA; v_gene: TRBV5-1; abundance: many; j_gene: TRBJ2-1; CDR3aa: CASSLGGLNEQFF; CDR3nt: TGCGCCAGCAGCTTGGGGGGATTGAATGAGCAGTTCTTC
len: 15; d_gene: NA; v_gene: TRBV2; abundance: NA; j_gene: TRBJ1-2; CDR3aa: CATMGGKGVDYGYTF; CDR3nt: TGTGCCACCATGGGGGGAAAAGGGGTTGACTATGGCTACACCTTC
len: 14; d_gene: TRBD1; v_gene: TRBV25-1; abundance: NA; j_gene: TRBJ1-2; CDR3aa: CASSEYQGEGGYTF; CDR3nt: TGTGCCAGCAGTGAATATCAGGGGGAGGGTGGCTACACCTTC
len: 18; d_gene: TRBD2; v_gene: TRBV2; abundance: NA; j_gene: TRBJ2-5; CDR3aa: CASSEVRGSGRRMETQYF; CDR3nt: TGTGCCAGCAGTGAAGTACGGGGGAGCGGGAGGAGGATGGAGACCCAGTACTTC
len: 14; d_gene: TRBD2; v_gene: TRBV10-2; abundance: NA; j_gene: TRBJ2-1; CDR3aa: CASTLPGGGPEQFF; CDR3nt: TGCGCCAGCACCCTACCCGGGGGGGGGCCGGAGCAGTTCTTC
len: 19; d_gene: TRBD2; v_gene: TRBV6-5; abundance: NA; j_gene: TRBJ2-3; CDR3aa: CASSYRGLAGYQRADTQYF; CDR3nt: TGTGCCAGCAGTTACCGGGGACTAGCGGGATATCAGAGGGCAGATACGCAGTATTTT
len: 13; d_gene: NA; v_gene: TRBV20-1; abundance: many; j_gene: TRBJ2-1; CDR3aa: CSARGGRLGEQFF; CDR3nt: TGCAGTGCTAGAGGGGGTAGATTGGGTGAGCAGTTCTTC
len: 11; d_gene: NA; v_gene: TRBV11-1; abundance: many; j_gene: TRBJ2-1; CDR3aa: CASRGVIEQFF; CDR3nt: TGTGCCAGCAGAGGAGTCATTGAGCAGTTCTTC
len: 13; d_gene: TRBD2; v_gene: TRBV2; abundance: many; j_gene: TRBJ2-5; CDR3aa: CASTVGREGTQYF; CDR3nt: TGTGCCAGCACCGTCGGGAGGGAAGGGACCCAGTACTTC
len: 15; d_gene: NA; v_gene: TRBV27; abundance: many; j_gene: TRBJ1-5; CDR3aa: CASSFTGSGEQPQHF; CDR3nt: TGTGCCAGCAGTTTTACTGGGTCAGGGGAGCAGCCCCAGCATTTT
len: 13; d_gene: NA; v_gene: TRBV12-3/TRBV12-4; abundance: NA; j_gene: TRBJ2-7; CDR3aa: CASRKQTSYEQYF; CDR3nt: TGTGCCAGCAGAAAACAGACTTCCTACGAGCAGTACTTC
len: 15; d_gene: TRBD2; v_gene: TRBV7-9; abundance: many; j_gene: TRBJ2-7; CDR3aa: CASSRAGTSSYEQYF; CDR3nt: TGTGCCAGCAGCCGTGCCGGGACTAGCTCCTACGAGCAGTACTTC